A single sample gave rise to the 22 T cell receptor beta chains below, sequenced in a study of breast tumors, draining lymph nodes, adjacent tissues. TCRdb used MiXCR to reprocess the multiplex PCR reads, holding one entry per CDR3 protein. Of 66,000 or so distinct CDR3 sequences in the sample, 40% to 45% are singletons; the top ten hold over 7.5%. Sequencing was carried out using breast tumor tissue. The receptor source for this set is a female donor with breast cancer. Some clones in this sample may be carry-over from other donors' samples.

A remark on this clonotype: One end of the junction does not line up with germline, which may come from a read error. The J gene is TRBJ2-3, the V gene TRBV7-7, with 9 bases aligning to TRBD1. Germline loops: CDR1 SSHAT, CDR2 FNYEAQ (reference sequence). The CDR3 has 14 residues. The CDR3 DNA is TGTGCTAGCAGCCGGGACAGGGTCAGCAATGAGCAGTATTTT. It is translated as CASSRDRVSNEQYF. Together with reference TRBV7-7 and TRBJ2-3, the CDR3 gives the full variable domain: GAGVSQSPRYKVTKRGQDVTLRCDPISSHATLYWYQQALGQGPEFLTYFNYEAQPDKSGLPSDRFSAERPEGSISTLTIQRTEQRDSAMYRCASSRDRVSNEQYFGPGTRLTVL.

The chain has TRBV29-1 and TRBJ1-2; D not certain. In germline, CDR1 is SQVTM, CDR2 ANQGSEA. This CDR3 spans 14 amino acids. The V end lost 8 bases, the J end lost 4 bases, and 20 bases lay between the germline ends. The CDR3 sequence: CSLGHRVPIYGYTF. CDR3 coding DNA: TGCAGCTTGGGCCACAGAGTTCCTATCTATGGCTACACCTTC.

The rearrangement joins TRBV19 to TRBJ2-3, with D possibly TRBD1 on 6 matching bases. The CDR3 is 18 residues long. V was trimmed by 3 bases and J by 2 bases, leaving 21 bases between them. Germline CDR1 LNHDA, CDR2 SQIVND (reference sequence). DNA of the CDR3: TGTGCCAGTAGTATTGGACAGTCCTACGAGCAGTACACAGATACGCAGTATTTT. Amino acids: CASSIGQSYEQYTDTQYF.

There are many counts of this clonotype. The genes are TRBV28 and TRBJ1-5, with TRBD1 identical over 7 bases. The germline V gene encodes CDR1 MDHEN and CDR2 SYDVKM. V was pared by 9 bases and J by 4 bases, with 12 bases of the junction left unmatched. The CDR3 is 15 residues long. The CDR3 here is CASQQGPLGNQPQHF. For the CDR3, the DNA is TGTGCCAGTCAACAGGGGCCTCTCGGGAATCAGCCCCAGCATTTT. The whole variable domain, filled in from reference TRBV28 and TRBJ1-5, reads DVKVTQSSRYLVKRTGEKVFLECVQDMDHENMFWYRQDPGLGLRLIYFSYDVKMKEKGDIPEGYSVSREKKERFSLILESASTNQTSMYLCASQQGPLGNQPQHFGDGTRLSIL.

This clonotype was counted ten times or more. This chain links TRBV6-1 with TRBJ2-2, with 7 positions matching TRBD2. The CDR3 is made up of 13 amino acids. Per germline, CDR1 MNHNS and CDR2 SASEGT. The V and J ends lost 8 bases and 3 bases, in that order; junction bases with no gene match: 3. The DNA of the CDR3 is TGTGCCAGCTGGGGGGGGTACACCGGGGAGCTGTTTTTT. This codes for CASWGGYTGELFF.

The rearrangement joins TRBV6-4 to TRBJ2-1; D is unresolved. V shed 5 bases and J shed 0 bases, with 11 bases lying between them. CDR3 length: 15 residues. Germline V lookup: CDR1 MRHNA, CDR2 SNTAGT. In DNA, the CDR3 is TGTGCCAGCAGTCACCAGCCTGGCTCCTACAATGAGCAGTTCTTC. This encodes CASSHQPGSYNEQFF.

In DNA, the CDR3 is TGTGCCACCAGGGGACTAGCGATAGAAGAGCACACCGGGGAGCTGTTTTTT. Translating gives CATRGLAIEEHTGELFF. The chain combines TRBV24-1 with TRBJ2-2; 10 bases match TRBD2. Germline V gene sequence: CDR1 KGHDR, CDR2 SFDVKD. V gave up 7 bases and J gave up 3 bases; unmatched junction bases: 10. The length of the CDR3 is 17 residues.

CDR3 nucleotides: TGTGCCGGTTTGCGGGGGACCTACAATGAGCAGTTCTTC. It yields the protein CAGLRGTYNEQFF. The chain joins TRBV10-3 to TRBJ2-1; 7 positions match TRBD2. The ends lost 11 bases at V and 2 bases at J; junction bases unmatched: 6. The CDR3 totals 13 residues. CDR1 ENHRY and CDR2 SYGVKD come from the germline V gene.

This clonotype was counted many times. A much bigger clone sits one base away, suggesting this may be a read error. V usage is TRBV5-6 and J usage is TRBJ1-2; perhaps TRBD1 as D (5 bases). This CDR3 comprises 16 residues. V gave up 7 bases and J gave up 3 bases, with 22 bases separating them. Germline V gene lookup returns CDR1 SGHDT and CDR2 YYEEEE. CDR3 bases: TGTGCCAGCGGGACGAAGATGGCCGGGAATTACTATGGCTACACCTTC. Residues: CASGTKMAGNYYGYTF.

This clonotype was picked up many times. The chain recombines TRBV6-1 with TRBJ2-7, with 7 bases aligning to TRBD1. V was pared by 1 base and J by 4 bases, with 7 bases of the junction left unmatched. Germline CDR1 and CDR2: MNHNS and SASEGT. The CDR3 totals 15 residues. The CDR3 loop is CASSEVGGLGYEQYF. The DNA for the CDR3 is TGTGCCAGCAGTGAAGTAGGGGGCTTAGGGTACGAGCAGTACTTC.

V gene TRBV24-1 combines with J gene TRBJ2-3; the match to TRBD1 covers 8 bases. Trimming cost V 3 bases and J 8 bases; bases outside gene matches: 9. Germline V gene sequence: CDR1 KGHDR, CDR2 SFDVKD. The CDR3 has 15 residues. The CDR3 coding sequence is TGTGCCACCAGTGATGAGGTGACAGGGGCAGGTACGCAGTATTTT. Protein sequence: CATSDEVTGAGTQYF.

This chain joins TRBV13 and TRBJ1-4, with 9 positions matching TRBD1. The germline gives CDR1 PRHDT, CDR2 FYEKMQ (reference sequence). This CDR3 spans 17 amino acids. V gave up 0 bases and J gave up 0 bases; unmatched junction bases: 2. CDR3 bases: TGTGCCAGCAGCTTAGGGACAGGGGGACCAACTAATGAAAAACTGTTTTTT. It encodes CASSLGTGGPTNEKLFF.

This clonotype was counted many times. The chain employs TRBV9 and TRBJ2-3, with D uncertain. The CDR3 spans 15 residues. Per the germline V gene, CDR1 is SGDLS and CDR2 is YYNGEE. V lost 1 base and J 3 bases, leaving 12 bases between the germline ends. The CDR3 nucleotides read TGTGCCAGCAGCGTAACTCCCGCTTCTACAGATACGCAGTATTTT. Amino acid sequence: CASSVTPASTDTQYF.

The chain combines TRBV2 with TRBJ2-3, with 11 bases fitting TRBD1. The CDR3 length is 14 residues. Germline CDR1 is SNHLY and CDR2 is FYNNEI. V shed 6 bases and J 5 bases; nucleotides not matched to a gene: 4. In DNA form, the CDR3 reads TGTGCCAGCAGAGGACAGGGGGCAGGAGATACGCAGTATTTT. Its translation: CASRGQGAGDTQYF.

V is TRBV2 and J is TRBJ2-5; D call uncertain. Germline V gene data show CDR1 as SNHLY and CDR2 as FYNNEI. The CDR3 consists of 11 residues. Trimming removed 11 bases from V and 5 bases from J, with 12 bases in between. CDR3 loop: CARGVGETQYF. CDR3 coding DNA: TGTGCCCGCGGAGTGGGCGAGACCCAGTACTTC.

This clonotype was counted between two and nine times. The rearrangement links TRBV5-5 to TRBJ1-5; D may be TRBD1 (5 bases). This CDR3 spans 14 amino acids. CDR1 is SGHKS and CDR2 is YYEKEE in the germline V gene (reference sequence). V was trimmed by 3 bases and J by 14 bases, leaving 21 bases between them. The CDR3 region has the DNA TGTGCCAGCAGCTACCGGGACGCAGCAGCCTACGAGCATTTT. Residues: CASSYRDAAAYEHF. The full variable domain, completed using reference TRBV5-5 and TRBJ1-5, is DAGVTQSPTHLIKTRGQQVTLRCSPISGHKSVSWYQQVLGQGPQFIFQYYEKEERGRGNFPDRFSARQFPNYSSELNVNALLLGDSALYLCASSYRDAAAYEHFGDGTRLSIL.

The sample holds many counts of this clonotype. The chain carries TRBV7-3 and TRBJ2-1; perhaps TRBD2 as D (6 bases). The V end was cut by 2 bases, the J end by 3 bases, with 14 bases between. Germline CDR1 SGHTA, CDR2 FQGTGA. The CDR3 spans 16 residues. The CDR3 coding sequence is TGTGCCAGCAGCTTACTATCGGGAGCGGGCTACAATGAGCAGTTCTTC. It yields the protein CASSLLSGAGYNEQFF.

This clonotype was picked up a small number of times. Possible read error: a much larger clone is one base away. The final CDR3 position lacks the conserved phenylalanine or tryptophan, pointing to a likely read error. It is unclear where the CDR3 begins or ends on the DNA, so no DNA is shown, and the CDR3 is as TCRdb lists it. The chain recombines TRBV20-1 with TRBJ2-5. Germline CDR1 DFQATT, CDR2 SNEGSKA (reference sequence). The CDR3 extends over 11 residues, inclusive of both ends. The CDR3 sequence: CSGRVQETQSS.

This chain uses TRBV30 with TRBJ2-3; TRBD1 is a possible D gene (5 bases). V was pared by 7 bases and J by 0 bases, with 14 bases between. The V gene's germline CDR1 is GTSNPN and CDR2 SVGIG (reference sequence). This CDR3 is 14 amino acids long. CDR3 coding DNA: TGTGCCTCTCGCTCTGCAGGGAGCACAGATACGCAGTATTTT. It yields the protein CASRSAGSTDTQYF.

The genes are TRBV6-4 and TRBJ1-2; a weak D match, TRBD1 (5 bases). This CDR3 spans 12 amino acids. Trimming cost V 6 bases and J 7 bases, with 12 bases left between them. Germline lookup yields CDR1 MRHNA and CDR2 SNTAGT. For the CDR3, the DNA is TGTGCCAGCAGCCCCGGGACGAGTGGCTACACCTTC. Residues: CASSPGTSGYTF.

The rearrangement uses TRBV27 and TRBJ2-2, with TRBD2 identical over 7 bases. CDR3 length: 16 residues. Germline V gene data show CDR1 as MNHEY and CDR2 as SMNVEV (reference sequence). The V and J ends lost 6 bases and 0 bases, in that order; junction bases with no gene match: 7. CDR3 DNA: TGTGCCAGCAGCCAAGGACTAGTCTCGAACACCGGGGAGCTGTTTTTT. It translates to CASSQGLVSNTGELFF.

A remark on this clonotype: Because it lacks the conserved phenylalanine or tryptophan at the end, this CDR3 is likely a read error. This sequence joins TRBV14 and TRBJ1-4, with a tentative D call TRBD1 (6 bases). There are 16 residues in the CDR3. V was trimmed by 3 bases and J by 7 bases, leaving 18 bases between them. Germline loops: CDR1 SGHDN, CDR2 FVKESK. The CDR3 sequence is CASSQITGIPSEKLFL. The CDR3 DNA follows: TGTGCCAGCAGCCAGATAACAGGGATCCCCTCTGAAAAACTGTTTTTA.